This TCR beta chain was sequenced for a study of T cell changes during pregnancy in multiple sclerosis. The V segment lost 0 bases and the J segment 5 bases; nucleotides outside the gene matches: 12. The length of the CDR3 is 17 residues. Per the germline V gene, CDR1 is SGHTA and CDR2 is FQGTGA. Sequencing used immunoSEQ multiplex PCR; TCRdb keeps in-frame clones, though not all of them. The table lists 95,000 to 100,000 clones, approximately 92% of them singletons. V gene TRBV7-3 combines with J gene TRBJ2-5, with 7 bases fitting TRBD2. Sequencing used peripheral blood, obtained in the second trimester of pregnancy. The clonotype was recovered from a female donor with multiple sclerosis, enrolled in a pregnancy study. CDR3 sequence: CASSLTGSQGGRETQYF. Written as DNA, the CDR3 is TGTGCCAGCAGCTTAACTGGGAGTCAGGGAGGGCGCGAGACCCAGTACTTC.